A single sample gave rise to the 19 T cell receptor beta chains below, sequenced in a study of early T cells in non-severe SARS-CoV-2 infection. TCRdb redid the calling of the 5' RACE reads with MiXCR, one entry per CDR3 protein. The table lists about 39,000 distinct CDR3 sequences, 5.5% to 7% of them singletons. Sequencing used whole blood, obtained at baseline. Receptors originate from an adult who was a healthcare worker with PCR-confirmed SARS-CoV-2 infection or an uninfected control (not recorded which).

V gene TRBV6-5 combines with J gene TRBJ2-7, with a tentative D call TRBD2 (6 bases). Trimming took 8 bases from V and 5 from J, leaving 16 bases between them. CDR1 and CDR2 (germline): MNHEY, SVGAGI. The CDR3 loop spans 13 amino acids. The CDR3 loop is CASRPEGRHEQYF. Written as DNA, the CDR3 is TGTGCCAGCCGCCCGGAGGGCCGCCACGAGCAGTACTTC.

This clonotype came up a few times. The chain's CDR3 is CASSFNAGYEQYF. The CDR3 DNA reads TGTGCCAGCAGTTTCAACGCCGGCTACGAGCAGTACTTC. The V call is TRBV28, the J call TRBJ2-7; D not resolved. Per germline, CDR1 MDHEN and CDR2 SYDVKM. This CDR3 is built from 13 residues. V was shortened by 3 bases and J by 3 bases, with 9 bases between the two germline ends.

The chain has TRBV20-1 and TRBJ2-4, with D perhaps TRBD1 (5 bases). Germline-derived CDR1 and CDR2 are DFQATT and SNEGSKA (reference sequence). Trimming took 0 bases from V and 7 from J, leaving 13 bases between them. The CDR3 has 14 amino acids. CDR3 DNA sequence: TGCAGTGCTAGAGATTCCGCAGGGTCCAACATTCAGTACTTC. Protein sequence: CSARDSAGSNIQYF.

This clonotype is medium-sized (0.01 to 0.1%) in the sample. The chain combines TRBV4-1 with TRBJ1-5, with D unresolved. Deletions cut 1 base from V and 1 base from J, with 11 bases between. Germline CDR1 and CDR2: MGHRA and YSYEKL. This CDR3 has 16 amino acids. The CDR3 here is CASSQGGPRSNQPQHF. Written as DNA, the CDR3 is TGCGCCAGCAGCCAAGGGGGTCCAAGGAGCAATCAGCCCCAGCATTTT.

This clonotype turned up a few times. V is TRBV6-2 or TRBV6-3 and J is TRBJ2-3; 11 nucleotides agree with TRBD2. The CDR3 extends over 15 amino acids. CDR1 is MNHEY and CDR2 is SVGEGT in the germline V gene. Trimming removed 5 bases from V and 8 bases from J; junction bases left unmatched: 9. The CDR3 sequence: CASSHTSGSTITQYF. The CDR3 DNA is TGTGCCAGCAGTCATACTAGCGGGAGCACAATTACGCAGTATTTT.

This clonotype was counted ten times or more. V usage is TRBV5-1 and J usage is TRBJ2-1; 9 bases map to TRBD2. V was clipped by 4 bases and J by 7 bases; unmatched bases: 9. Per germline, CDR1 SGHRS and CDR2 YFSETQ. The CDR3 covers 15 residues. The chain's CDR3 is CASSGSGSEGNEQFF. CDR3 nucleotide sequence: TGCGCCAGCAGCGGTAGCGGGAGCGAAGGAAATGAGCAGTTCTTC.

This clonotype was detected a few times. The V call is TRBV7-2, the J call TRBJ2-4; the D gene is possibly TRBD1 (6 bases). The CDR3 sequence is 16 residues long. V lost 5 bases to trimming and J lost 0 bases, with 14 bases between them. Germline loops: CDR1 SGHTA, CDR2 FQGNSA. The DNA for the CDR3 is TGTGCCAGCAGCCTCACAGGGCGGCTAGCCAAAAACATTCAGTACTTC. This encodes CASSLTGRLAKNIQYF.

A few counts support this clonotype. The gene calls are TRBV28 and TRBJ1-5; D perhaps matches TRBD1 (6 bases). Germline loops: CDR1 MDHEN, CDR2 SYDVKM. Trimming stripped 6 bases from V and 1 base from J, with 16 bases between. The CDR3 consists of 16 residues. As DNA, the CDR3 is TGTGCCAGCAGCTATCAGGGGAGGGGGAGCAATCAGCCCCAGCATTTT. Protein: CASSYQGRGSNQPQHF.

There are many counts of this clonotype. The CDR3 region has the DNA TGTGCCAGCAGCTTATTAGGGGGGAACACCGGGGAGCTGTTTTTT. Protein: CASSLLGGNTGELFF. The chain employs TRBV7-8 and TRBJ2-2; weak D call: TRBD1 (6 bases). Trimming removed 2 bases from V and 1 base from J, with 8 bases in between. The CDR3 spans 15 residues. In germline, CDR1 is SGHVS, CDR2 FQNEAQ.

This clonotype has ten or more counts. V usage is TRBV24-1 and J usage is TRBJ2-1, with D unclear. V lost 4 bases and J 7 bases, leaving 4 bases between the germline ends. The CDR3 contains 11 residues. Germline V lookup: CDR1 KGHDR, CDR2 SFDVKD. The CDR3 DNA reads TGTGCCACCAGTGAAAGGAATGAGCAGTTCTTC. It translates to CATSERNEQFF.

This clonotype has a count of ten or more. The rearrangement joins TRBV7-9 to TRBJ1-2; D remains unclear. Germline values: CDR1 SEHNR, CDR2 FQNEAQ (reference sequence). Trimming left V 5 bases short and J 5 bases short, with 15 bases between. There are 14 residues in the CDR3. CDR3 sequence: CASSRSVGNYGYTF. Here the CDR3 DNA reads TGTGCCAGCAGCCGGTCGGTCGGTAATTATGGCTACACCTTC.

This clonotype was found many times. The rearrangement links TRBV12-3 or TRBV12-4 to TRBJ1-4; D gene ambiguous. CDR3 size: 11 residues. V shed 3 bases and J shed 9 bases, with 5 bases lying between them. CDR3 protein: CASSFSQKLFF. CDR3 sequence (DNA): TGTGCCAGCAGTTTTAGTCAAAAACTGTTTTTT.

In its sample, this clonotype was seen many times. CDR3 sequence reads: CSAGNIGEQFF. The CDR3, as DNA: TGCAGTGCGGGAAATATAGGCGAGCAGTTCTTC. The chain uses TRBV20-1 and TRBJ2-1; no clear D gene. This CDR3 has 11 amino acids. The V and J ends lost 6 bases and 10 bases respectively, with 13 bases between them. Germline values: CDR1 DFQATT, CDR2 SNEGSKA (reference sequence).

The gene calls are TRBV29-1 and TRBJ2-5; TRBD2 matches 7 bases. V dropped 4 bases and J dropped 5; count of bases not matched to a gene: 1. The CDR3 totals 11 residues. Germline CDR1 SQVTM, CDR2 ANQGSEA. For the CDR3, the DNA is TGCAGCGTTGCCGGGGGGGAGACCCAGTACTTC. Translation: CSVAGGETQYF.

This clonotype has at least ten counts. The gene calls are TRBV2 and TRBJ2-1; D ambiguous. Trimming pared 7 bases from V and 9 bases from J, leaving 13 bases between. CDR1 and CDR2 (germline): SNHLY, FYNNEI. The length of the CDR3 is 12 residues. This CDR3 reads CASTQVQREQFF. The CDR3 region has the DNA TGTGCCAGCACCCAAGTGCAGCGTGAGCAGTTCTTC. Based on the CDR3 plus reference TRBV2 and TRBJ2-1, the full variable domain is EPEVTQTPSHQVTQMGQEVILRCVPISNHLYFYWYRQILGQKVEFLVSFYNNEISEKSEIFDDQFSVERPDGSNFTLKIRSTKLEDSAMYFCASTQVQREQFFGPGTRLTVL.

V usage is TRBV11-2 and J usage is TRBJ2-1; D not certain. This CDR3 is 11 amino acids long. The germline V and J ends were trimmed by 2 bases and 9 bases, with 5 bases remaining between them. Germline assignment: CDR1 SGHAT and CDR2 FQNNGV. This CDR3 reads CASSLLGEQFF. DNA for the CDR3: TGTGCCAGCAGCTTATTGGGTGAGCAGTTCTTC.

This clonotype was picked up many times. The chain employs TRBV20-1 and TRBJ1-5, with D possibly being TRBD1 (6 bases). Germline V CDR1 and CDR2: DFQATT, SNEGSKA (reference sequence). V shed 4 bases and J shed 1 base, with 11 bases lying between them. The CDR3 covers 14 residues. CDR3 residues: CSAKKTGSNQPQHF. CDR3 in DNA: TGCAGTGCTAAGAAAACAGGGAGCAATCAGCCCCAGCATTTT.

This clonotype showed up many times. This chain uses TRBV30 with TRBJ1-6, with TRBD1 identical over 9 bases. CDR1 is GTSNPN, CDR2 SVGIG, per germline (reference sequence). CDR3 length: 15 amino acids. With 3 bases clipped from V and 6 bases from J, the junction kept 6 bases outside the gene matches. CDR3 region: CAWRLGTGSNSPLHF. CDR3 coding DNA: TGTGCCTGGAGGCTGGGGACAGGGAGTAATTCACCCCTCCACTTT.

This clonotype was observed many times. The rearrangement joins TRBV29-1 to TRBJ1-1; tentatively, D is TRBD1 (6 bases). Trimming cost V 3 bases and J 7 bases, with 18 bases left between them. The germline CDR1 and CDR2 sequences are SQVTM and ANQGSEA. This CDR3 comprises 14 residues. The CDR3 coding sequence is TGCAGCGTTGAGGGGCGAACAGGGCAAAGTGAAGCTTTCTTT. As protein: CSVEGRTGQSEAFF.